The text below deals with one TCR beta chain. This sample stems from a study of T cells in Graves' hyperthyroidism and ophthalmopathy. This CDR3 has 14 residues. V was pared by 8 bases and J by 4 bases, with 15 bases between. RNA transcripts were the template for amplifying TCR beta CDR3 regions. Researchers ran a first-round RT-PCR on the TCR CDR3 using the HTBI primer set. TCRdb passed the multiplex PCR reads through MiXCR, listing each CDR3 protein once. This sample has about 700,000 distinct CDR3 sequences, with 11% to 15% found just once. This TCR came from a woman aged 18-29 years with Graves' hyperthyroidism. The J gene is TRBJ1-5, the V gene TRBV12-3 or TRBV12-4; a possible D gene is TRBD1 (5 bases). Sequences were obtained from blood. DNA for the CDR3: TGTGCCAGCTGTGGGACCACTGGGAATCAGCCCCAGCATTTT. Its protein is CASCGTTGNQPQHF.